The 18 T cell receptor beta chains given below trace back to one sample, sequenced in a study of T cells after yellow fever vaccination. TCRdb re-derived calls from the 5' RACE reads in MiXCR, one entry per CDR3 protein. The data hold around 260,000 distinct CDR3 sequences, with roughly 5.6% observed a single time. The material sequenced was CD4+ T cells sorted from PBMCs, taken on the day of the yellow fever booster vaccination. These receptors all stem from a man between 18 and 29 years old who received the YFV17D yellow fever vaccine.

V and J are TRBV6-6 and TRBJ2-2, with TRBD1 matching 12 bases. V lost 6 bases to trimming and J lost 6 bases; unmatched junction nucleotides: 11. In germline, CDR1 is MNHNY, CDR2 SVGAGI (reference sequence). CDR3 length: 17 amino acids. CDR3 in amino acids: CASRTRGQGALSGELFF. CDR3 in DNA: TGTGCCAGCAGAACCCGGGGACAGGGGGCCCTCTCCGGGGAGCTGTTTTTT.

This clonotype was recorded at least ten times. In DNA, the CDR3 is TGTGCCAGCAGTGCCGCCGCCACTGGGGCCAACGTCCTGACTTTC. Translated: CASSAAATGANVLTF. The chain carries TRBV6-1 and TRBJ2-6; D unresolved. V was trimmed by 4 bases and J by 2 bases, leaving 9 bases between them. Germline V CDR1 and CDR2: MNHNS, SASEGT. CDR3 length: 15 amino acids.

There are many counts of this clonotype. V is TRBV3-1 and J is TRBJ1-5; perhaps TRBD1 as D (6 bases). CDR1 is LGHDT, CDR2 YNNKEL, per germline (reference sequence). The CDR3 contains 14 residues. V was shortened by 11 bases and J by 1 base, with 15 bases between the two germline ends. The CDR3 region has the DNA TGTGCCCTGAGGGGGGTATCGAGCAATCAGCCCCAGCATTTT. It specifies CALRGVSSNQPQHF.

This clonotype came up a few times. The gene calls are TRBV27 and TRBJ2-4; D is unresolved. The CDR3 consists of 13 residues. V gave up 6 bases and J gave up 1 base, with 7 bases separating them. Germline CDR1 and CDR2: MNHEY and SMNVEV (reference sequence). The CDR3 DNA sequence: TGTGCCAGCAGCGCTGGGGCCAAAAACATTCAGTACTTC. It yields the protein CASSAGAKNIQYF.

The chain uses TRBV7-2 and TRBJ1-5; TRBD1 aligns across 10 bases. V dropped 4 bases and J dropped 8; count of bases not matched to a gene: 20. Germline V gives CDR1 SGHTA, CDR2 FQGNSA. CDR3 length: 19 amino acids. The CDR3 is CASSSRPGQGSSGIEPQHF. The CDR3 DNA is TGTGCCAGCAGCTCAAGACCGGGACAGGGGAGTAGCGGGATTGAGCCCCAGCATTTT.

At least ten counts were recorded for this clonotype. The V and J genes are TRBV5-1 and TRBJ2-1; tentative D call: TRBD1 (6 bases). Deletions cut 4 bases from V and 4 bases from J, with 15 bases between. The CDR3 loop spans 15 amino acids. Germline values: CDR1 SGHRS, CDR2 YFSETQ. This CDR3 reads CASSIQGREYNEQFF. The CDR3, as DNA: TGCGCCAGCAGCATACAGGGTAGGGAGTACAATGAGCAGTTCTTC. Based on the CDR3 plus reference TRBV5-1 and TRBJ2-1, the full variable domain is KAGVTQTPRYLIKTRGQQVTLSCSPISGHRSVSWYQQTPGQGLQFLFEYFSETQRNKGNFPGRFSGRQFSNSRSEMNVSTLELGDSALYLCASSIQGREYNEQFFGPGTRLTVL.

This clonotype turned up a few times. The rearrangement links TRBV6-6 to TRBJ2-5; either TRBD1 or TRBD2 may fit D (5 bases each). The CDR3 extends over 12 amino acids. Trimming shortened V by 4 bases and J by 5 bases, and 8 bases separated the two germline ends. Looked up from germline, CDR1 is MNHNY and CDR2 is SVGAGI (reference sequence). The DNA of the CDR3 is TGTGCCAGCAGTTGGGGGATGGAGACCCAGTACTTC. Protein product: CASSWGMETQYF.

This clonotype was picked up a small number of times. V is TRBV6-1 and J is TRBJ1-4; D call uncertain. This CDR3 comprises 13 residues. V lost 2 bases to trimming and J lost 8 bases, with 9 bases between them. Germline CDR1 is MNHNS and CDR2 is SASEGT. Written as DNA, the CDR3 is TGTGCCAGCAGTGAAATTGGTGGAGAAAAACTGTTTTTT. It yields the protein CASSEIGGEKLFF.

This clonotype was counted between two and nine times. V gene TRBV3-1 combines with J gene TRBJ1-2; 7 bases line up with TRBD1. The CDR3 contains 17 residues. Germline CDR1 and CDR2: LGHDT and YNNKEL (reference sequence). V lost 4 bases and J lost 4; bases outside the gene matches: 15. The CDR3 DNA reads TGTGCCAGCAGCCCAGACATCCGACAGGGCTCCTTCTATGGCTACACCTTC. It is translated as CASSPDIRQGSFYGYTF.

In this sample, this clonotype turned up a few times. J is TRBJ1-6 and V is TRBV2; D is perhaps TRBD1 (5 bases). V lost 7 bases, J lost 5 bases, and 15 bases lay in between. The CDR3 covers 15 residues. Germline lookup yields CDR1 SNHLY and CDR2 FYNNEI. CDR3 amino acids: CASKIRDLHNSPLHF. CDR3 sequence (DNA): TGTGCCAGCAAAATTAGGGACCTCCATAATTCACCCCTCCACTTT.

The rearrangement joins TRBV20-1 to TRBJ2-3; 11 bases align to TRBD2. Germline CDR1 DFQATT, CDR2 SNEGSKA (reference sequence). The CDR3 is 15 amino acids. The V gene end was trimmed by 5 bases and the J gene end by 3 bases; junction bases not matched to a gene: 7. The CDR3 coding sequence is TGCAGTGCTCCGAAGACTAGCGGGGTAACAGATACGCAGTATTTT. It codes for CSAPKTSGVTDTQYF.

This clonotype was counted only a few times. The gene calls are TRBV18 and TRBJ2-1; D call uncertain. In germline, CDR1 is KGHSH, CDR2 LQKENI. The CDR3 covers 13 residues. Trimming shortened V by 3 bases and J by 5 bases, and 8 bases separated the two germline ends. In nucleotides, the CDR3 is TGTGCCAGCTCACCTATCGGAGACAATGAGCAGTTCTTC. Amino acids: CASSPIGDNEQFF.

At least ten counts were recorded for this clonotype. The chain carries TRBV7-3 and TRBJ2-1, with 8 bases that match TRBD2. The CDR3 is 15 amino acids. V shed 5 bases and J 7 bases; nucleotides not matched to a gene: 10. Germline lookup yields CDR1 SGHTA and CDR2 FQGTGA. CDR3 nucleotides: TGTGCCAGCAGCCAAGTCGGGGGGGCCTCGAATGAGCAGTTCTTC. Protein sequence: CASSQVGGASNEQFF. The full variable domain, completed using reference TRBV7-3 and TRBJ2-1, is GAGVSQTPSNKVTEKGKYVELRCDPISGHTALYWYRQSLGQGPEFLIYFQGTGAADDSGLPNDRFFAVRPEGSVSTLKIQRTERGDSAVYLCASSQVGGASNEQFFGPGTRLTVL.

The rearrangement links TRBV10-3 to TRBJ2-7; 7 bases fit TRBD1. After removal of 6 bases from V and 4 bases from J, the junction contained 12 bases not matched to a gene. CDR1 is ENHRY, CDR2 SYGVKD, per germline. CDR3 size: 15 residues. CDR3 residues: CAIRGSTGQTYEQYF. The CDR3 DNA reads as TGTGCCATCAGGGGATCAACGGGACAGACGTACGAGCAGTACTTC.

V usage is TRBV6-5 and J usage is TRBJ2-5; a possible D gene is TRBD1 (5 bases). CDR1 and CDR2 (germline): MNHEY, SVGAGI. V gave up 0 bases and J gave up 5 bases, with 13 bases separating them. The CDR3 sequence is 15 residues long. The CDR3 spells CASSYSRRGRETQYF. In DNA, the CDR3 is TGTGCCAGCAGTTACTCACGAAGGGGCCGGGAGACCCAGTACTTC.

This clonotype was counted ten times or more. The junction shows a germline mismatch at one end, possibly a read error. This sequence joins TRBV20-1 and TRBJ1-6; D is perhaps TRBD1 (6 bases). This CDR3 is built from 14 residues. CDR1 is DFQATT and CDR2 is SNEGSKA in the germline V gene (reference sequence). The CDR3 nucleotides read TGCAGTGCTCGAGACAGGACCAATAATTCACCCCTCCACTTT. Translated, it gives CSARDRTNNSPLHF.

The chain uses TRBV14 and TRBJ2-2; the D is unclear. Germline V gene sequence: CDR1 SGHDN, CDR2 FVKESK. The CDR3 consists of 14 residues. V was trimmed by 2 bases and J by 1 base, leaving 5 bases between them. CDR3 DNA: TGTGCCAGCAGCCAATTGCGGAACACCGGGGAGCTGTTTTTT. It specifies CASSQLRNTGELFF.

The rearrangement uses TRBV5-5 and TRBJ1-2; possible D gene TRBD1, 5 bases. The CDR3 loop spans 13 amino acids. CDR1 SGHKS and CDR2 YYEKEE come from the germline V gene (reference sequence). V gave up 4 bases and J gave up 2 bases, with 9 bases separating them. Here the CDR3 DNA reads TGTGCCAGCAGCGCCGAGGGGAACTATGGCTACACCTTC. It codes for CASSAEGNYGYTF.